These 32 T cell receptor beta chains originate from one sample sequenced in a study of blood T cell repertoires in COVID-19. The table came from immunoSEQ multiplex PCR; TCRdb's copy has only in-frame clones and leaves some out. The data show about 360,000 clones, roughly 90% seen once. Specimen: peripheral blood. The source is a woman aged 55 to 70 with COVID-19, enrolled during active disease.

V gene TRBV4-1 combines with J gene TRBJ2-5; TRBD2 matches 8 bases. The CDR3 extends over 16 amino acids. Trimming removed 0 bases from V and 5 bases from J; junction bases left unmatched: 8. CDR1 and CDR2 from the germline V gene are MGHRA and YSYEKL. The CDR3 sequence is CASSQDPGGARETQYF. The CDR3 DNA sequence: TGCGCCAGCAGCCAAGATCCGGGGGGGGCCCGTGAGACCCAGTACTTC.

The V and J genes are TRBV20-1 and TRBJ2-1; 12 bases fit TRBD2. CDR1 and CDR2 (germline): DFQATT, SNEGSKA (reference sequence). J lost 8 bases, V lost 3 bases, and 8 bases had no gene match. This CDR3 spans 15 amino acids. CDR3 residues: CSASDPSGGAYEQFF. The CDR3 region has the DNA TGCAGTGCTAGTGACCCTAGCGGGGGGGCCTATGAGCAGTTCTTC.

J is TRBJ2-7 and V is TRBV3-1 (or the pseudogene TRBV3-2); D is uncertain. In germline, CDR1 is LGHDT, CDR2 YNNKEL (reference sequence). This CDR3 spans 14 amino acids. Trimming took off 0 bases at V and 0 bases at J, with 6 bases between the two ends. CDR3 nucleotides: TGTGCCAGCAGCCAAGATCCCAGCTCCTACGAGCAGTACTTC. Residues: CASSQDPSSYEQYF.

V and J are TRBV18 and TRBJ2-3; 10 bases are shared with TRBD1. Trimming removed 5 bases from V and 3 bases from J; junction bases left unmatched: 5. The CDR3 spans 15 residues. Germline V gives CDR1 KGHSH, CDR2 LQKENI. The CDR3, as DNA: TGTGCCAGCTCAGAGACAGGGGGCAGAACAGATACGCAGTATTTT. This codes for CASSETGGRTDTQYF.

This rearrangement joins TRBV6-5 to TRBJ1-5; 9 bases agree with TRBD1. There are 15 residues in the CDR3. Germline V CDR1 and CDR2: MNHEY, SVGAGI. Trimming cost V 7 bases and J 3 bases; bases outside gene matches: 7. CDR3 amino acids: CASNTGGADNQPQHF. CDR3 in DNA: TGTGCCAGCAACACAGGGGGCGCGGACAATCAGCCCCAGCATTTT.

V gene TRBV29-1 combines with J gene TRBJ2-2, with D tentatively TRBD2 (7 bases). CDR3 size: 15 residues. The germline V and J ends were trimmed by 7 bases and 5 bases, with 20 bases remaining between them. Germline CDR1 and CDR2: SQVTM and ANQGSEA. CDR3 nucleotides: TGCAGCGGCGGGGGTATCACAGGGCGGACCGGGGAGCTGTTTTTT. Protein sequence: CSGGGITGRTGELFF.

Notes on this clone: The junction shows a germline mismatch at one end, possibly a read error. The genes are TRBV30 and TRBJ1-2, with D maybe TRBD1 (6 bases). Germline V CDR1 and CDR2: GTSNPN, SVGIG (reference sequence). The CDR3 loop spans 12 amino acids. CDR3 sequence reads: CAWSPAGALFLF. The CDR3, as DNA: TGTGCCTGGAGTCCGGCAGGGGCCCTTTTCCTCTTC.

V usage is TRBV4-3 and J usage is TRBJ1-1; 9 nucleotides agree with TRBD1. Germline trimming cut 0 bases from V and 2 bases from J; bases unmatched to any gene: 16. CDR3 size: 20 residues. From germline, CDR1 is LGHNA and CDR2 YSLEER. CDR3 DNA: TGCGCCAGCAGCCAAGATAGGTGGGATCGGGCACAGGGGGCTAACACTGAAGCTTTCTTT. Residues: CASSQDRWDRAQGANTEAFF.

In this sample, this clone turned up a few times. J is TRBJ2-1 and V is TRBV30, with D possibly being TRBD1 (7 bases). V lost 3 bases and J lost 12, with 21 bases in between. The CDR3 sequence is 14 residues long. Germline CDR1 is GTSNPN and CDR2 is SVGIG (reference sequence). CDR3 in DNA: TGTGCCTGGAGCCTCAAAGACAGGGCGGGGAGGCAGTTCTTC. Its translation: CAWSLKDRAGRQFF.

The chain has TRBV12-2 and TRBJ2-1; the table's D call of TRBD1 was not tested on the DNA. TRBV12-2 is tagged as a pseudogene. The CDR3 is 15 amino acids. The CDR3 is CASRQVPPRGHEQFF. The DNA for the CDR3 is TGTGCAAGTCGCCAAGTCCCCCCCAGGGGCCATGAGCAGTTCTTC.

The chain joins TRBV7-7 to TRBJ1-5, with unresolved D. The CDR3 runs to 18 residues. CDR1 and CDR2 from the germline V gene are SSHAT and FNYEAQ (reference sequence). Trimming left V 2 bases short and J 0 bases short, with 17 bases between. DNA for the CDR3: TGTGCCAGCAGCTTAATTATGGTCAGATCTTATAGCAATCAGCCCCAGCATTTT. Residues: CASSLIMVRSYSNQPQHF.

The chain uses TRBV12-5 and TRBJ1-2; TRBD1 agrees at 7 bases. V dropped 5 bases and J dropped 2; count of bases not matched to a gene: 8. This CDR3 region has 15 residues. From germline, CDR1 is LGHNT and CDR2 FRNRAP. CDR3 bases: TGTGCTAGTGGTCAAGGATTGGACAGGAACTATGGCTACACCTTC. Its translation: CASGQGLDRNYGYTF.

CDR3: CASSLRDRGTEAFF. The CDR3 region has the DNA TGTGCCAGCAGTTTACGGGACAGGGGGACTGAAGCTTTCTTT. J is TRBJ1-1 and V is TRBV6-6; 11 bases are shared with TRBD1. The CDR3 runs 14 residues. The V segment lost 4 bases and the J segment 5 bases; nucleotides outside the gene matches: 3. Germline V gene sequence: CDR1 MNHNY, CDR2 SVGAGI (reference sequence).

The rearrangement uses TRBV7-9 and TRBJ1-1, with D perhaps matching TRBD1 (6 bases). Trimming shortened V by 7 bases and J by 8 bases, and 11 bases separated the two germline ends. The CDR3 is 11 residues long. Per germline, CDR1 SEHNR and CDR2 FQNEAQ (reference sequence). The CDR3 reads CASKGTREAFF. For the CDR3, the DNA is TGTGCCAGCAAAGGGACAAGGGAAGCTTTCTTT.

The rearrangement joins TRBV7-2 to TRBJ2-5; D perhaps matches TRBD2 (7 bases). CDR1 SGHTA and CDR2 FQGNSA come from the germline V gene. The ends were cut back, 5 bases at V and 7 bases at J, with 14 bases in the middle. The CDR3 runs 13 residues. CDR3 nucleotides: TGTGCCAGCAGCCCGCTGGGGGGGGCGACCCAGTACTTC. Amino acid sequence: CASSPLGGATQYF.

The sample holds one count of this clone. This chain uses TRBV7-3 with TRBJ1-1, with TRBD1 as a possible D gene (5 bases). With 5 bases removed from V and 5 bases from J, the gap between germline ends came to 12 bases. CDR3 length: 13 amino acids. The V gene's germline CDR1 is SGHTA and CDR2 FQGTGA. The CDR3 DNA follows: TGTGCCAGCAGCGGCGGGGGTAGGACTGAAGCTTTCTTT. Translated: CASSGGGRTEAFF. Full variable domain (rest looked up from reference TRBV7-3 and TRBJ1-1): GAGVSQTPSNKVTEKGKYVELRCDPISGHTALYWYRQSLGQGPEFLIYFQGTGAADDSGLPNDRFFAVRPEGSVSTLKIQRTERGDSAVYLCASSGGGRTEAFFGQGTRLTVV.

This clone occurred once. This chain links TRBV5-5 with TRBJ1-1, with D unresolved. The CDR3 contains 13 residues. Germline CDR1 reads SGHKS; CDR2 reads YYEKEE (reference sequence). Trimming cost V 2 bases and J 2 bases, with 7 bases left between them. The CDR3 loop is CASSLGANTEAFF. The CDR3 DNA is TGTGCCAGCAGCTTAGGAGCTAACACTGAAGCTTTCTTT.

The V and J genes are TRBV19 and TRBJ2-7; tentatively, D is TRBD2 (6 bases). The V and J ends lost 3 bases and 3 bases respectively, with 12 bases between them. Germline V gene lookup returns CDR1 LNHDA and CDR2 SQIVND (reference sequence). CDR3 length equals 14 residues. CDR3 sequence: CASSMEGGLYEQYF. The CDR3 bases are TGTGCCAGTAGTATGGAGGGAGGTCTCTACGAGCAGTACTTC.

The J gene is TRBJ2-7, the V gene TRBV19, with 7 bases matching TRBD1. The CDR3 is made up of 13 amino acids. Germline V gene data show CDR1 as LNHDA and CDR2 as SQIVND (reference sequence). Germline trimming cut 5 bases from V and 6 bases from J; bases unmatched to any gene: 7. CDR3 residues: CASSSTGFREQYF. In nucleotides, the CDR3 is TGTGCCAGTAGTTCGACAGGGTTTCGCGAGCAGTACTTC.

V and J are TRBV7-9 and TRBJ1-4; 7 nucleotides line up with TRBD1. With 7 bases clipped from V and 7 bases from J, the junction kept 6 bases outside the gene matches. The CDR3 has 13 amino acids. Germline CDR1 reads SEHNR; CDR2 reads FQNEAQ (reference sequence). The CDR3 coding sequence is TGTGCCAGCATACAGGGGCCTAGTGAAAAACTGTTTTTT. Amino acid sequence: CASIQGPSEKLFF.

The rearrangement joins TRBV6-5 to TRBJ2-7; D is undetermined. This CDR3 has 15 amino acids. Germline lookup yields CDR1 MNHEY and CDR2 SVGAGI. The V gene lost 5 bases and the J gene lost 3 bases, with 17 bases spanning the gap. The CDR3 loop is CASSPGGPVLYEQYF. CDR3 nucleotide sequence: TGTGCCAGCAGTCCAGGTGGCCCCGTCCTCTACGAGCAGTACTTC.

CDR3 residues: CASSLGVETNTGELFF. The CDR3 nucleotides are TGTGCCAGCAGCTTAGGGGTGGAAACGAACACCGGGGAGCTGTTTTTT. The genes are TRBV5-8 and TRBJ2-2, with D maybe TRBD1 (5 bases). The germline gives CDR1 SGHTS, CDR2 YDEGEE. Trimming left V 2 bases short and J 0 bases short, with 11 bases between. There are 16 residues in the CDR3.

V usage is TRBV19 and J usage is TRBJ1-5, with a tentative D call TRBD1 (5 bases). The CDR3 spans 16 residues. CDR1 LNHDA and CDR2 SQIVND come from the germline V gene (reference sequence). Trimming removed 7 bases from V and 7 bases from J, with 23 bases in between. The CDR3 loop is CASTNLGGSPQQPQHF. In DNA form, the CDR3 reads TGTGCCAGTACCAACCTGGGGGGGTCCCCCCAACAGCCCCAGCATTTT.

This CDR3 is CASSLAREGIIYNEQFF. The CDR3 coding sequence is TGTGCCAGCAGCTTAGCTAGGGAGGGAATCATTTACAATGAGCAGTTCTTC. The V and J genes are TRBV7-8 and TRBJ2-1; 7 bases match TRBD2. Germline CDR1 and CDR2: SGHVS and FQNEAQ. The CDR3 is made up of 17 amino acids. Losses at the gene ends were 0 bases for V and 4 bases for J; bases not matched to a gene: 9.

The CDR3 bases are TGTGCCAGTAGTATACTGGAGGGGAGCTCTGGAAACACCATATATTTT. This translates into CASSILEGSSGNTIYF. V and J are TRBV19 and TRBJ1-3; TRBD1 is a possible D gene (5 bases). The CDR3 spans 16 residues. Germline V CDR1 and CDR2: LNHDA, SQIVND (reference sequence). Trimming shortened V by 2 bases and J by 0 bases, and 11 bases separated the two germline ends.

The rearrangement uses TRBV19 and TRBJ1-3; D unclear. Deletions cut 5 bases from V and 2 bases from J, with 10 bases between. Germline V gene sequence: CDR1 LNHDA, CDR2 SQIVND (reference sequence). The CDR3 extends over 14 amino acids. This CDR3 is CASSYDTTGNTIYF. CDR3 nucleotide sequence: TGTGCCAGTAGTTACGACACCACTGGAAACACCATATATTTT.

This clone was recorded once. The chain employs TRBV4-1 and TRBJ1-2; TRBD1 might be the D (5 bases). This CDR3 has 14 amino acids. Trimming pared 8 bases from V and 5 bases from J, leaving 18 bases between. Per the germline V gene, CDR1 is MGHRA and CDR2 is YSYEKL. The DNA for the CDR3 is TGCGCCAGCCATTCACCGGGAGAGGGGTATGGCTACACCTTC. Encoded protein: CASHSPGEGYGYTF.

The chain carries TRBV12-3 or TRBV12-4 and TRBJ1-2, with TRBD1 matching over 7 bases. This CDR3 region has 13 residues. Trimming at V came to 4 bases and at J to 6 bases, leaving 5 bases not matched to a gene. CDR3 DNA sequence: TGTGCCAGCAGTTCGACAGGGTTGGATGGCTACACCTTC. Translating it yields CASSSTGLDGYTF.

The chain employs TRBV4-2 and TRBJ1-2; TRBD1 matches at 7 bases. Germline lookup yields CDR1 LGHNA and CDR2 YNFKEQ. Trimming removed 1 base from V and 8 bases from J; junction bases left unmatched: 7. The CDR3 runs to 14 residues. The CDR3 region has the DNA TGTGCCAGCAGCCAAGGGCAGGGGGGAGAAGGCTACACCTTC. This gives the protein CASSQGQGGEGYTF.

The chain links TRBV20-1 to TRBJ2-1, with a weak D call TRBD2 (7 bases). The CDR3 is made up of 11 amino acids. Germline values: CDR1 DFQATT, CDR2 SNEGSKA (reference sequence). The chain's CDR3 is CGGGFYNEQFF. For the CDR3, the DNA is TGCGGGGGGGGCTTTTACAATGAGCAGTTCTTC.

The rearrangement links TRBV19 to TRBJ1-2, with a possible D match to TRBD1 (5 bases). V was cut by 9 bases and J by 8 bases, with 25 bases left in between. Germline V gene lookup returns CDR1 LNHDA and CDR2 SQIVND (reference sequence). The CDR3 totals 15 residues. The CDR3 reads CASRDAGGDFRGYTF. The CDR3, as DNA: TGTGCCAGCCGAGACGCCGGGGGAGATTTTAGGGGCTACACCTTC.

This clone was detected once. The chain has TRBV6-2 or TRBV6-3 and TRBJ2-2; the match to TRBD2 covers 7 bases. V was clipped by 5 bases and J by 5 bases; unmatched bases: 2. The germline gives CDR1 MNHEY, CDR2 SVGEGT. The CDR3 consists of 13 residues. The CDR3 bases are TGTGCCAGCAGTCACGGGGGGACCGGGGAGCTGTTTTTT. Its translation: CASSHGGTGELFF.